This TCR beta chain is drawn from a study of CD8 T cells in Susac syndrome. In the study overall: Active disease was present in about 6 of the sequenced Susac syndrome patients, whereas 8 or 9 of them were in remission. Study results and caveats: In TEMRA cells and active patients, CD8+ clonal expansion in Susac reached its peak. Sixteen Susac-specific public clones were found in total CD8+ repertoires and roughly five in CD8+ TEMRA repertoires.

Comments on this clonotype: Its antigen is unknown.

Roughly 0.45 to 1 ug RNA was reverse transcribed with random hexamers. In TCRdb, the immunoSEQ multiplex PCR reads were re-called with MiXCR into one record per CDR3 protein. The data contain roughly 89,000 distinct CDR3 sequences, roughly 96% of them seen just once; the ten biggest clones take up roughly 0.4%. The CDR3 is 16 residues long. V lost 1 base, J lost 10 bases, and 17 bases lay in between. CDR1 LGHNA and CDR2 YSLEER come from the germline V gene. The V call is TRBV4-3, the J call TRBJ1-6, with no clear D. The receptor was isolated from a human donor with Susac syndrome. The sequenced material came from CD8+ T cells from PBMCs. CDR3 sequence (DNA): TGCGCCAGCAGCCAAGTAGCGGGAGGGCTAGACTCACCCCTCCACTTT. This translates into CASSQVAGGLDSPLHF.